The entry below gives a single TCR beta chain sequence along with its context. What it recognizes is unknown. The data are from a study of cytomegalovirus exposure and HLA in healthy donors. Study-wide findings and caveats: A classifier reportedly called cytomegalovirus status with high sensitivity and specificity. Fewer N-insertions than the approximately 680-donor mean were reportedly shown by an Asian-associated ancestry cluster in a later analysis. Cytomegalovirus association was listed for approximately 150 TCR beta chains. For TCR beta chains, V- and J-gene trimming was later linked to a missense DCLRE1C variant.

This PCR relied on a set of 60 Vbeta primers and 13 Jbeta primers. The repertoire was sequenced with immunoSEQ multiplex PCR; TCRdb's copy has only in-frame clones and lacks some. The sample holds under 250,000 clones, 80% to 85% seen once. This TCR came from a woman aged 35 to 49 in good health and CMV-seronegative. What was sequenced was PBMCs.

CDR3 coding DNA: TGTGCCAGCAGCCAAGGGGGGGGACAGGGGGCTGGCGAGCAGTACTTC. Its protein product is CASSQGGGQGAGEQYF. The J gene is TRBJ2-7, the V gene TRBV4-2; TRBD1 aligns across 12 bases. The CDR3 extends over 16 amino acids. J lost 6 bases, V lost 1 base, and 7 bases had no gene match. Germline V gives CDR1 LGHNA, CDR2 YNFKEQ.